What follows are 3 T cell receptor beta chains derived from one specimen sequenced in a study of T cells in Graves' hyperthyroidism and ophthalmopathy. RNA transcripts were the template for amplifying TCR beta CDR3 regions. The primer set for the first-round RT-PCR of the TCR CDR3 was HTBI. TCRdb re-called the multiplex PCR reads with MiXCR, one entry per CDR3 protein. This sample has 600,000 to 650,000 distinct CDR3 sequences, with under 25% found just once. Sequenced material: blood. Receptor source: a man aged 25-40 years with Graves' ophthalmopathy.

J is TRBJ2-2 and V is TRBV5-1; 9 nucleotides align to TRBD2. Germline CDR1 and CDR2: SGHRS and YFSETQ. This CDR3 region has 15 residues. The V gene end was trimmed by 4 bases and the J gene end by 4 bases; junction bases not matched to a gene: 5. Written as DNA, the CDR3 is TGCGCCAGCAGCCGAGCGGGAGGTTTCACCGGGGAGCTGTTTTTT. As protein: CASSRAGGFTGELFF.

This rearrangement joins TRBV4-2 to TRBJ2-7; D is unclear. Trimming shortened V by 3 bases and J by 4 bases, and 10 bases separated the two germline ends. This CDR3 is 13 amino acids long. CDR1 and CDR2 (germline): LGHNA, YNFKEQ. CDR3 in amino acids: CASSQETLYEQYF. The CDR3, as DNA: TGTGCCAGCAGCCAGGAGACCCTGTACGAGCAGTACTTC.

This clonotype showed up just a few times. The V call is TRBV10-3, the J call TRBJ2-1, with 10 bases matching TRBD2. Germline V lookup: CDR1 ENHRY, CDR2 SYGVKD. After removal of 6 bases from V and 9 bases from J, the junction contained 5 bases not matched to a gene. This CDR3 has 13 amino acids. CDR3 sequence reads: CAIRGTSEGEQFF. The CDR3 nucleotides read TGTGCCATCAGGGGGACTAGCGAGGGTGAGCAGTTCTTC.